In this sample, the clone carrying this T cell receptor (beta chain) turned up a few times. Its antigen is currently unknown. The source of the sample is a study of cytomegalovirus exposure and HLA in healthy donors. Overall study results and limits: Later analysis found that TCR beta chains associated with HLA were more clonally expanded than other, equally common chains. In a later analysis, 16,951 TCR beta sequences were associated with HLA alleles at 0.05 false discovery rate. Relative to the roughly 700-donor mean, N-insertions were reportedly fewer in an Asian-associated ancestry cluster in a later analysis.

Per germline, CDR1 SNHLY and CDR2 FYNNEI. V was pared by 6 bases and J by 7 bases, with 5 bases of the junction left unmatched. This CDR3 is built from 13 residues. Primers for the PCR totalled 60 Vbeta and 13 Jbeta. As processed by the authors: Later analysis identified roughly 84 million unique TCR beta chains, around 10 million shared. Here immunoSEQ multiplex PCR was the method, and the copy in TCRdb shows in-frame clones only, minus some. D and trimming were read from the DNA, whereas the V and J calls and clone size are those reported in that table. Among around 50,000 clones listed, roughly 80% were seen once.

The sample was PBMCs. The receptor comes from a man in his forties or fifties in good health and CMV-seronegative. This rearrangement joins TRBV2 to TRBJ1-4; TRBD1 matches at 7 bases. The CDR3 DNA is TGTGCCAGCAGGAACGACAGGGTTGAAAAACTGTTTTTT. It yields the protein CASRNDRVEKLFF.